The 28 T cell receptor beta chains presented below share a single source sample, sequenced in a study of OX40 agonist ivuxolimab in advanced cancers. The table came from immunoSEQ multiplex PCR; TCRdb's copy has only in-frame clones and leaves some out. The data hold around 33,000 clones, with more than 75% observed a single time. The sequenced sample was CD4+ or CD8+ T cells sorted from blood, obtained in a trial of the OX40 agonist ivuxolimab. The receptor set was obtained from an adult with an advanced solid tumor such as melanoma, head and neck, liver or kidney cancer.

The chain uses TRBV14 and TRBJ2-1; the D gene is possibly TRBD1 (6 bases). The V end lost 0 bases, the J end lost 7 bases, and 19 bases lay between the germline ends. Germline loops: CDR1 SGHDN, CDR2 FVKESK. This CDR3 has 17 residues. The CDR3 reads CASSQDIGWGPLNEQFF. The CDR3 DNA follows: TGTGCCAGCAGCCAAGATATTGGATGGGGGCCTCTAAATGAGCAGTTCTTC.

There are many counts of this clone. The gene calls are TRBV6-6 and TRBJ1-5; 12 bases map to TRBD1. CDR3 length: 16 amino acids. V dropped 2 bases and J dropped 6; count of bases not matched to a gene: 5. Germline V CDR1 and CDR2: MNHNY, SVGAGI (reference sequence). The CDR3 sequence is CASSYEGQGASQPQHF. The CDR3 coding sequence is TGTGCCAGCAGTTACGAGGGACAGGGGGCGAGTCAGCCCCAGCATTTT.

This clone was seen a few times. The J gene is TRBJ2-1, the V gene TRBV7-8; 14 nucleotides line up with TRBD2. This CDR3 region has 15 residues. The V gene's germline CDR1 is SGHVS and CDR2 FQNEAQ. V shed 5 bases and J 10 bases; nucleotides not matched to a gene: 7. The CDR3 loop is CASSPRTSGRLEQFF. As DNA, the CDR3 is TGTGCCAGCAGCCCTCGGACTAGCGGGAGGCTGGAGCAGTTCTTC.

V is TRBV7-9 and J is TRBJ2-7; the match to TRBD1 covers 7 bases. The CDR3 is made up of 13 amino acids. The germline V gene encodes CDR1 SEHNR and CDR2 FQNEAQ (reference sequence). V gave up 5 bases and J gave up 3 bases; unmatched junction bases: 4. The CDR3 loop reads CASSPRTGYEQYF. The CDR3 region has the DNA TGTGCCAGCAGCCCACGGACAGGCTACGAGCAGTACTTC.

CDR3 in DNA: TGTGCCATCAGTGAGTCGACAGGGATGAACACTGAAGCTTTCTTT. Translation: CAISESTGMNTEAFF. The chain carries TRBV10-3 and TRBJ1-1, with 7 positions matching TRBD1. CDR3 length: 15 amino acids. With V trimmed by 0 bases and J by 0 bases, 1 base remained unmatched. Germline CDR1 reads ENHRY; CDR2 reads SYGVKD.

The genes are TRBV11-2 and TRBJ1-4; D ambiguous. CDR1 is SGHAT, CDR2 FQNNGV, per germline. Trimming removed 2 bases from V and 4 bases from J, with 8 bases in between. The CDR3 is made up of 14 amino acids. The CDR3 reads CASSLSQINEKLFF. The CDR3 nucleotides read TGTGCCAGCAGCTTATCACAGATTAATGAAAAACTGTTTTTT. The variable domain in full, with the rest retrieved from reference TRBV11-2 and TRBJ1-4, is EAGVAQSPRYKIIEKRQSVAFWCNPISGHATLYWYQQILGQGPKLLIQFQNNGVVDDSQLPKDRFSAERLKGVDSTLKIQPAKLEDSAVYLCASSLSQINEKLFFGSGTQLSVL.

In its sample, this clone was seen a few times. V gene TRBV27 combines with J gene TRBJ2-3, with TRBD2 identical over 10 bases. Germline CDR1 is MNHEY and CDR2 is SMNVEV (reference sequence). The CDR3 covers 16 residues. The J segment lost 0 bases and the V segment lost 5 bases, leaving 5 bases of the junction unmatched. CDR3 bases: TGTGCCAGCAGTGTAAATAGCGGGGGGAGCACAGATACGCAGTATTTT. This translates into CASSVNSGGSTDTQYF.

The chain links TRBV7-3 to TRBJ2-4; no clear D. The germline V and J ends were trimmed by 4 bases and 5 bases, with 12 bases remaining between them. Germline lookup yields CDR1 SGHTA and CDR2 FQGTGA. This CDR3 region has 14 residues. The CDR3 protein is CASSWGFGENIQYF. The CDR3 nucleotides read TGTGCCAGCAGCTGGGGTTTTGGAGAAAACATTCAGTACTTC.

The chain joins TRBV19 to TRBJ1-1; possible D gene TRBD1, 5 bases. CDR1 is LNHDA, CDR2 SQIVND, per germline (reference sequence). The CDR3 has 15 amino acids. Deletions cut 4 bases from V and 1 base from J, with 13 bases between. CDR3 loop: CASSTWEGRNTEAFF. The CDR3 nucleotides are TGTGCCAGTAGTACGTGGGAGGGGAGGAACACTGAAGCTTTCTTT.

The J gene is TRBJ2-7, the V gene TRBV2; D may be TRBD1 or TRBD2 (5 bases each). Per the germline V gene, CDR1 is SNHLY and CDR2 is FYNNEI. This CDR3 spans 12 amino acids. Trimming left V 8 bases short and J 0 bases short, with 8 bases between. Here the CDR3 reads CASHGASYEQYF. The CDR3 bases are TGTGCCAGCCACGGGGCCTCCTACGAGCAGTACTTC.

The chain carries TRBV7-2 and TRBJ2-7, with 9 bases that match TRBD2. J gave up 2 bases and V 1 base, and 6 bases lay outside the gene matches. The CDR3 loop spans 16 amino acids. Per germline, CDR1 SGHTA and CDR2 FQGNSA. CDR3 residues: CASSLVAGASTYEQYF. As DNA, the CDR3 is TGTGCCAGCAGCTTAGTAGCGGGGGCCTCAACCTACGAGCAGTACTTC.

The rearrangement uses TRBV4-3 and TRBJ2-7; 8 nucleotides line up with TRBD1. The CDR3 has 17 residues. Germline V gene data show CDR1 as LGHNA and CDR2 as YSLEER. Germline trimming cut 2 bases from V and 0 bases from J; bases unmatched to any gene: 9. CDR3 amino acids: CASSQLVGQGLSYEQYF. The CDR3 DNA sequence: TGCGCCAGCAGCCAACTCGTTGGACAGGGACTCTCCTACGAGCAGTACTTC.

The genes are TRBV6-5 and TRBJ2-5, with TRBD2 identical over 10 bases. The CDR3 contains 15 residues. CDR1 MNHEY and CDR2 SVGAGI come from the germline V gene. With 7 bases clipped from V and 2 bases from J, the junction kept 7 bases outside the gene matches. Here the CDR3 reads CASIGLAEGQETQYF. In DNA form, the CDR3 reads TGTGCCAGCATAGGACTAGCGGAGGGGCAAGAGACCCAGTACTTC.

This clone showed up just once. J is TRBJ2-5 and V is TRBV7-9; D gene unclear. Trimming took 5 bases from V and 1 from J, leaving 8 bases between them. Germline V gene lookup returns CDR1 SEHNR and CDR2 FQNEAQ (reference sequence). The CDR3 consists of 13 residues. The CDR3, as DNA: TGTGCCAGCAGCCCCGAACTCCAAGAGACCCAGTACTTC. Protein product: CASSPELQETQYF.

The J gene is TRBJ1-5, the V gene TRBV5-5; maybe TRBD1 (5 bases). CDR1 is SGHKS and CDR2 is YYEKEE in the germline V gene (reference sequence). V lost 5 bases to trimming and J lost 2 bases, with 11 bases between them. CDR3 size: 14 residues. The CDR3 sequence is CASRPGGGNQPQHF. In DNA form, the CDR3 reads TGTGCCAGCAGGCCTGGAGGGGGCAATCAGCCCCAGCATTTT.

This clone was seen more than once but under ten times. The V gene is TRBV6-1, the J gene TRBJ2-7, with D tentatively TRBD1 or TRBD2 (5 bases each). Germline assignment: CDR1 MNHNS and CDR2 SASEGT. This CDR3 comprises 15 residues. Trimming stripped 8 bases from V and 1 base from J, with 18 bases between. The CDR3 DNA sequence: TGTGCCAGCGGGGCAAGGGACGGTGATTCCTACGAGCAGTACTTC. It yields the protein CASGARDGDSYEQYF.

The CDR3 sequence: CASSQDWATGGGNTIYF. The CDR3, as DNA: TGCGCCAGCAGCCAAGATTGGGCGACAGGAGGCGGAAACACCATATATTTT. V gene TRBV4-3 combines with J gene TRBJ1-3, with D tentatively TRBD1 (6 bases). Trimming removed 0 bases from V and 4 bases from J, with 16 bases in between. The CDR3 sequence is 17 residues long. The germline gives CDR1 LGHNA, CDR2 YSLEER.

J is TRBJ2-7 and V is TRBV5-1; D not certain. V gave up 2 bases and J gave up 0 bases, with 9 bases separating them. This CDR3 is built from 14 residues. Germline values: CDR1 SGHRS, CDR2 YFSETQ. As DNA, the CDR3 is TGCGCCAGCAGCTTTTCGGATTACTCCTACGAGCAGTACTTC. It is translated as CASSFSDYSYEQYF.

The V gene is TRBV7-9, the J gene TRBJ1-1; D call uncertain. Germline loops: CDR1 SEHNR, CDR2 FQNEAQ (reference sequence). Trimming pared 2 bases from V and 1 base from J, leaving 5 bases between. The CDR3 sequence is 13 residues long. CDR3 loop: CASSLWENTEAFF. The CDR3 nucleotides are TGTGCCAGCAGCTTATGGGAGAACACTGAAGCTTTCTTT.

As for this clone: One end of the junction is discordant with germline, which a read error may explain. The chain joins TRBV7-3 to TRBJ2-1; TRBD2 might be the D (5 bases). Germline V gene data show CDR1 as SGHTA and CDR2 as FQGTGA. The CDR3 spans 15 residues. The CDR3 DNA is TGTGCCAGCAGCGTAACTGGGAGCTCCTACAATGAGCAGTTCTTC. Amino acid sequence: CASSVTGSSYNEQFF.

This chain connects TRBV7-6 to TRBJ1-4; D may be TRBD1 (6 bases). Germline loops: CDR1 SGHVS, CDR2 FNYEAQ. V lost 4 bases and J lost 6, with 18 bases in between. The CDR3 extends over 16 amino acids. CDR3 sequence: CASSSRGVGVYEKLFF. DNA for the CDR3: TGTGCCAGCAGCTCCAGGGGTGTGGGGGTTTATGAAAAACTGTTTTTT.

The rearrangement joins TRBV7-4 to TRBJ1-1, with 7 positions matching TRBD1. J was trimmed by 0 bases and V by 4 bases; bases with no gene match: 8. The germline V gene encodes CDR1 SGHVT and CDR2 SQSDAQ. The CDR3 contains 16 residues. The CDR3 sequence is CASSYPGGGMNTEAFF. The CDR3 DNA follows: TGTGCCAGCAGCTACCCAGGGGGAGGGATGAACACTGAAGCTTTCTTT.

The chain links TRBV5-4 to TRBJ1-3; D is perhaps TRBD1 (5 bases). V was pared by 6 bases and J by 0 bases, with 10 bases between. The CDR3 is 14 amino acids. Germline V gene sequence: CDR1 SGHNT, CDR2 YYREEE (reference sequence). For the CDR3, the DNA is TGTGCCAGCAACATCGGGGGCTCTGGAAACACCATATATTTT. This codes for CASNIGGSGNTIYF.

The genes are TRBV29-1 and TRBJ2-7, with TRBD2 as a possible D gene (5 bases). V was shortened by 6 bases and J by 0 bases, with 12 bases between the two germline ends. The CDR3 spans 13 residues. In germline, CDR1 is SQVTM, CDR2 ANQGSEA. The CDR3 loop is CSVASRSSYEQYF. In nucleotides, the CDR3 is TGCAGCGTAGCTAGCCGGAGCTCCTACGAGCAGTACTTC.

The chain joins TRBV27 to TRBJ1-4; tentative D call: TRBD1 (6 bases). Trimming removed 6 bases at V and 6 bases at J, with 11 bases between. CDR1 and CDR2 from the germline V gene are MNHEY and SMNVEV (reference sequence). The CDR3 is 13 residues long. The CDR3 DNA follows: TGTGCCAGCAGCTCAGAGGGGGATGAAAAACTGTTTTTT. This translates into CASSSEGDEKLFF.

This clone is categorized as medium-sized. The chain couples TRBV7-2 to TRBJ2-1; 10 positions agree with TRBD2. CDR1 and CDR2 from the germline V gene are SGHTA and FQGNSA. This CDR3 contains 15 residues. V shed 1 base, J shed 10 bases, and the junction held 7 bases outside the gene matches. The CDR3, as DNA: TGTGCCAGCAGCTTAGTTTCTAGCGGGAGCGGGGAGCAGTTCTTC. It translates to CASSLVSSGSGEQFF.

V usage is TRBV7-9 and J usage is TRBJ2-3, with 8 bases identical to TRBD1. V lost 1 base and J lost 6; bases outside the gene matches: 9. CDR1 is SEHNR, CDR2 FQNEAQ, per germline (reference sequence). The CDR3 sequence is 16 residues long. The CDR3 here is CASSLDQGAYHDTQYF. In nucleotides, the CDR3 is TGTGCCAGCAGCTTAGACCAGGGGGCGTATCATGATACGCAGTATTTT.

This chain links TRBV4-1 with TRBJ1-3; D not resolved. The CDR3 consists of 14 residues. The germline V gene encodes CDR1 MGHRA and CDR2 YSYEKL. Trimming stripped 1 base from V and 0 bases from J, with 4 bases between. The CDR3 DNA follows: TGCGCCAGCAGCCAAGGGATCTCTGGAAACACCATATATTTT. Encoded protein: CASSQGISGNTIYF.